This T cell receptor (beta chain) was captured in a study of blood T cells in healthy people across ages. PCR was performed a second time for about 7 to 11 cycles using a sample-barcoded 5' primer and a J-beta primer mix. TCRdb fed the 5' RACE reads into MiXCR, producing one record per CDR3 protein. The sample has about 780,000 distinct CDR3 sequences; 62% are singletons. The CDR3 spans 15 residues. Germline loops: CDR1 MDHEN, CDR2 SYDVKM. V trimming: 6 bases; J trimming: 2 bases; junction bases outside the gene matches: 9. The receptor's source is a man in his thirties or forties in good health. The chain combines TRBV28 with TRBJ2-7, with 8 nucleotides matching TRBD1. Sequencing used blood. The CDR3 DNA sequence: TGTGCCAGCAGAACCGGACAGGGCCGCACCTACGAGCAGTACTTC. Its protein product is CASRTGQGRTYEQYF.